The text below deals with one T cell receptor (beta chain). What it binds is not known. Trimming pared 2 bases from V and 5 bases from J, leaving 10 bases between. This CDR3 region has 13 residues. Germline V lookup: CDR1 SGDLS, CDR2 YYNGEE. This sample was included in a study of OX40 agonist ivuxolimab in advanced cancers. The study, taken as a whole, reports: Some patients who did not respond also had low normalized T-cell clonal expansion.

Clones were read by immunoSEQ multiplex PCR, and TCRdb kept only the in-frame ones, dropping some. The repertoire holds tens of thousands of clones, with roughly four fifths as singletons. The source is an adult with an advanced solid tumor such as melanoma, head and neck, liver or kidney cancer. The chain couples TRBV9 to TRBJ2-5, with unresolved D. The sample consisted of CD4+ or CD8+ T cells sorted from blood, taken in a trial of the OX40 agonist ivuxolimab. Written as DNA, the CDR3 is TGTGCCAGCAGCGTGACCCCCGGTGAGACCCAGTACTTC. Amino acid sequence: CASSVTPGETQYF.